Below are 26 T cell receptor beta chains sequenced from a single sample in a study of immune evolution from preneoplasia to lung adenocarcinoma. Sequenced by immunoSEQ multiplex PCR; TCRdb stores in-frame clones only, minus some. Of 9,500 to 15,000 clones in the sample, more than 70% were seen once. The sequenced material came from FFPE tissue from an adenomatous hyperplasia lung lesion. The subset is: atypical adenomatous hyperplasia (AAH), lung preneoplasia. These receptors were collected from a person aged 50-75 years with lung adenocarcinoma.

The chain employs TRBV2 and TRBJ1-6; the D gene is possibly TRBD1 (5 bases). The length of the CDR3 is 14 residues. Deletions cut 7 bases from V and 7 bases from J, with 14 bases between. Germline CDR1 is SNHLY and CDR2 is FYNNEI. The CDR3 nucleotides are TGTGCCAGCAACCTTGGGACGGAGAATTCACCCCTCCACTTT. Translated: CASNLGTENSPLHF.

The chain employs TRBV5-1 and TRBJ1-1, with D possibly TRBD1 on 6 matching bases. Trimming stripped 4 bases from V and 2 bases from J, with 12 bases between. Germline V gene lookup returns CDR1 SGHRS and CDR2 YFSETQ. The CDR3 is 14 amino acids. CDR3 bases: TGCGCCAGCAGCGACGGGACACCCAACACTGAAGCTTTCTTT. Amino acids: CASSDGTPNTEAFF.

The genes are TRBV11-2 and TRBJ1-4; the D gene is possibly TRBD1 (5 bases). This CDR3 is built from 15 residues. In germline, CDR1 is SGHAT, CDR2 FQNNGV. V was shortened by 2 bases and J by 7 bases, with 14 bases between the two germline ends. The CDR3 coding sequence is TGTGCCAGCAGCTTATTAGGGGCGGGGAGTGAAAAACTGTTTTTT. Its protein is CASSLLGAGSEKLFF.

The chain carries TRBV11-3 and TRBJ2-4, with 8 nucleotides matching TRBD1. The V and J ends lost 5 bases and 7 bases, in that order; junction bases with no gene match: 7. CDR1 is SGHNT and CDR2 is YENEEA in the germline V gene. The CDR3 has 14 amino acids. This CDR3 reads CASSPGQGGNIQYF. In DNA, the CDR3 is TGTGCCAGCAGCCCCGGACAGGGTGGGAACATTCAGTACTTC.

The chain links TRBV9 to TRBJ2-1; 9 nucleotides agree with TRBD2. The trim removed 4 bases at V and 0 bases at J, leaving 2 bases unmatched. CDR3 size: 15 residues. Germline lookup yields CDR1 SGDLS and CDR2 YYNGEE. CDR3 bases: TGTGCCAGCAGCTCTAGCGGGGTCTCCTACAATGAGCAGTTCTTC. Encoded protein: CASSSSGVSYNEQFF.

The chain combines TRBV15 with TRBJ2-2; 11 bases are shared with TRBD2. The length of the CDR3 is 16 residues. Per the germline V gene, CDR1 is LNHNV and CDR2 is YYDKDF (reference sequence). J gave up 5 bases and V 0 bases, and 2 bases lay outside the gene matches. In DNA form, the CDR3 reads TGTGCCACCAGCAGAGAGGGACTAGCGGCAACCGGGGAGCTGTTTTTT. It is translated as CATSREGLAATGELFF.

The rearrangement joins TRBV5-4 to TRBJ1-1; TRBD1 agrees at 7 bases. The germline CDR1 and CDR2 sequences are SGHNT and YYREEE (reference sequence). Unmatched junction bases numbered 4, after V lost 2 bases and J lost 0 bases. The CDR3 sequence is 15 residues long. CDR3: CASSFRQGMNTEAFF. CDR3 in DNA: TGTGCCAGCAGCTTCCGACAGGGAATGAACACTGAAGCTTTCTTT.

Comment on this clone: Different DNA sequences within this sample yield the same CDR3. This chain uses TRBV2 with TRBJ1-1, with 9 bases matching TRBD1. CDR3 length: 14 residues. Germline V gene sequence: CDR1 SNHLY, CDR2 FYNNEI. With V trimmed by 3 bases and J by 1 base, 0 bases remained unmatched. The DNA for the CDR3 is TGTGCCAGCAGTGAGGACAGGGGGAACACTGAAGCTTTCTTT. This gives the protein CASSEDRGNTEAFF.

This chain links TRBV7-2 with TRBJ1-2; tentatively, D is TRBD1 (6 bases). The CDR3 has 15 residues. Trimming removed 7 bases from V and 4 bases from J, with 19 bases in between. Germline V gives CDR1 SGHTA, CDR2 FQGNSA. Here the CDR3 DNA reads TGTGCCAGCACCCGACCCGGGACAAAATCCTATGGCTACACCTTC. This codes for CASTRPGTKSYGYTF.

This sequence joins TRBV5-1 and TRBJ1-2; TRBD1 agrees at 8 bases. This CDR3 has 16 amino acids. V lost 0 bases, J lost 2 bases, and 6 bases stayed unmatched. The germline gives CDR1 SGHRS, CDR2 YFSETQ. CDR3 nucleotides: TGCGCCAGCAGCTTGGCGGGACAGGCAGCAAACTATGGCTACACCTTC. This sequence encodes CASSLAGQAANYGYTF.

This clone has more than one count but fewer than ten. J is TRBJ2-3 and V is TRBV7-6, with TRBD2 matching over 12 bases. The CDR3 is 15 residues long. CDR1 and CDR2 (germline): SGHVS, FNYEAQ. Trimming removed 4 bases from V and 11 bases from J; junction bases left unmatched: 10. CDR3 region: CASSSGLAGSPRQYF. The CDR3 DNA reads TGTGCCAGCAGCTCTGGACTAGCGGGGAGCCCTAGGCAGTATTTT.

The rearrangement uses TRBV21-1 and TRBJ1-5; the table's D gene call, TRBD1, was not cross checked with the DNA. TRBV21-1 is tagged as a pseudogene. The CDR3 is made up of 18 amino acids. The CDR3 DNA follows: TGTGCCAGCAGCAAAGAAACCTCCGACAGGATGCTCGATCAGCCCCAGCATTTT. Protein sequence: CASSKETSDRMLDQPQHF.

This chain uses TRBV30 with TRBJ2-5; TRBD2 aligns across 7 bases. In germline, CDR1 is GTSNPN, CDR2 SVGIG (reference sequence). This CDR3 is 14 amino acids long. With 0 bases clipped from V and 1 base from J, the junction kept 2 bases outside the gene matches. The CDR3 spells CAWSVRGVQETQYF. The CDR3 nucleotides read TGTGCCTGGAGTGTACGGGGGGTCCAAGAGACCCAGTACTTC. The complete variable domain, with remaining parts taken from reference TRBV30 and TRBJ2-5, reads SQTIHQWPATLVQPVGSPLSLECTVEGTSNPNLYWYRQAAGRGLQLLFYSVGIGQISSEVPQNLSASRPQDRQFILSSKKLLLSDSGFYLCAWSVRGVQETQYFGPGTRLLVL.

The J gene is TRBJ1-4, the V gene TRBV30; 8 bases map to TRBD1. Per germline, CDR1 GTSNPN and CDR2 SVGIG (reference sequence). After removal of 4 bases from V and 6 bases from J, the junction contained 7 bases not matched to a gene. The CDR3 extends over 14 amino acids. The CDR3 DNA is TGTGCCTGGAAAGGTCGACAGGGGTATGAAAAACTGTTTTTT. Translation gives CAWKGRQGYEKLFF. The variable domain in full, with the rest retrieved from reference TRBV30 and TRBJ1-4, is SQTIHQWPATLVQPVGSPLSLECTVEGTSNPNLYWYRQAAGRGLQLLFYSVGIGQISSEVPQNLSASRPQDRQFILSSKKLLLSDSGFYLCAWKGRQGYEKLFFGSGTQLSVL.

This chain connects TRBV2 to TRBJ2-7; either TRBD1 or TRBD2 may supply D (6 bases each). Deletions cut 0 bases from V and 2 bases from J, with 11 bases between. In germline, CDR1 is SNHLY, CDR2 FYNNEI. The CDR3 runs 15 residues. This CDR3 reads CASSEARGAPYEQYF. CDR3 coding DNA: TGTGCCAGCAGTGAAGCAAGGGGGGCTCCCTACGAGCAGTACTTC.

The J gene is TRBJ2-2, the V gene TRBV7-2; 9 bases are a match to TRBD2. The J segment lost 6 bases and the V segment lost 5 bases, leaving 7 bases of the junction unmatched. This CDR3 contains 15 residues. In germline, CDR1 is SGHTA, CDR2 FQGNSA. CDR3 loop: CASSVSGSGAGELFF. In nucleotides, the CDR3 is TGTGCCAGCAGCGTTAGCGGGAGTGGAGCCGGGGAGCTGTTTTTT.

The chain combines TRBV7-2 with TRBJ1-2, with 8 bases matching TRBD1. Trimming took 2 bases from V and 13 from J; bases not matched to a gene: 6. The CDR3 has 12 residues. The germline CDR1 and CDR2 sequences are SGHTA and FQGNSA. CDR3 in amino acids: CASSLRQGKITF. The DNA for the CDR3 is TGTGCCAGCAGCTTACGACAGGGGAAGATCACCTTC.

The rearrangement uses TRBV7-6 and TRBJ1-5; D might be TRBD1 (5 bases). V lost 2 bases and J 2 bases, leaving 16 bases between the germline ends. Per germline, CDR1 SGHVS and CDR2 FNYEAQ. The CDR3 sequence is 17 residues long. The CDR3 DNA reads as TGTGCCAGCAGCTTATTAGATCCAGGGCGAGGCAATCAGCCCCAGCATTTT. Protein sequence: CASSLLDPGRGNQPQHF.

The CDR3 loop is CAWGQSYEQYF. As DNA, the CDR3 is TGTGCCTGGGGACAGTCCTACGAGCAGTACTTC. The chain links TRBV30 to TRBJ2-7; TRBD1 is a possible D gene (6 bases). CDR3 length: 11 amino acids. With 5 bases removed from V and 1 base from J, the gap between germline ends came to 6 bases. In germline, CDR1 is GTSNPN, CDR2 SVGIG (reference sequence).

This clone was picked up one time. The chain combines TRBV2 with TRBJ2-7; unclear D gene. Germline CDR1 and CDR2: SNHLY and FYNNEI. The CDR3 runs 14 residues. Trimming took off 1 base at V and 4 bases at J, with 11 bases between the two ends. Here the CDR3 reads CASSEGVGLYEQYF. The CDR3 region has the DNA TGTGCCAGCAGTGAAGGGGTGGGCCTTTACGAGCAGTACTTC.

For the CDR3, the DNA is TGCGCCAGCAGGGTTGTGGAGTACACCGGGGAGCTGTTTTTT. Encoded protein: CASRVVEYTGELFF. The chain employs TRBV5-1 and TRBJ2-2; unclear D gene. This CDR3 is 14 amino acids long. Germline assignment: CDR1 SGHRS and CDR2 YFSETQ. Trimming stripped 5 bases from V and 3 bases from J, with 11 bases between.

The chain combines TRBV5-1 with TRBJ2-2, with 10 positions matching TRBD2. Germline V gene data show CDR1 as SGHRS and CDR2 as YFSETQ. The CDR3 is 23 residues long. The V gene end was trimmed by 4 bases and the J gene end by 6 bases; junction bases not matched to a gene: 30. The CDR3 protein is CASSPVASGRVERPGGDAGELFF. The CDR3 DNA reads as TGCGCCAGCAGCCCCGTGGCTAGCGGGAGAGTAGAGAGGCCGGGCGGGGACGCCGGGGAGCTGTTTTTT.

For the CDR3, the DNA is TGTGCCAGCAGCCGACCCATTACAGGCCTCTCTGGAAACACCATATATTTT. As protein: CASSRPITGLSGNTIYF. The rearrangement uses TRBV7-2 and TRBJ1-3, with a tentative D call TRBD1 (5 bases). The CDR3 covers 17 residues. Trimming removed 5 bases from V and 0 bases from J, with 17 bases in between. Germline CDR1 reads SGHTA; CDR2 reads FQGNSA.

This clone was found once. The chain links TRBV10-2 to TRBJ1-1; D remains unclear. There are 11 residues in the CDR3. In germline, CDR1 is WSHSY, CDR2 SAAADI. Trimming took 6 bases from V and 5 from J, leaving 7 bases between them. The CDR3 is CASRGLTEAFF. CDR3 coding DNA: TGCGCCAGCAGAGGACTGACTGAAGCTTTCTTT.

The V and J genes are TRBV30 and TRBJ1-3; TRBD1 is a possible D gene (5 bases). The CDR3 is 15 amino acids. From germline, CDR1 is GTSNPN and CDR2 SVGIG (reference sequence). V lost 2 bases and J 0 bases, leaving 11 bases between the germline ends. The CDR3 nucleotides are TGTGCCTGGAGTAAGGGACCGAACTCTGGAAACACCATATATTTT. This gives the protein CAWSKGPNSGNTIYF.

The chain employs TRBV5-6 and TRBJ2-7; D is possibly TRBD2 (6 bases). Germline assignment: CDR1 SGHDT and CDR2 YYEEEE. There are 18 residues in the CDR3. V was clipped by 2 bases and J by 0 bases, with 21 bases between them. CDR3 nucleotides: TGTGCCAGCAGCTTACCCAAAGGGACGGGAGTGAGCTCCTACGAGCAGTACTTC. Its translation: CASSLPKGTGVSSYEQYF.